The 17 T cell receptor beta chains presented below share a single source sample, sequenced in a study of blood T cell repertoires in COVID-19. Using immunoSEQ multiplex PCR, the repertoire was profiled, and TCRdb retains in-frame clones only, with some absent. The data contain 150,000 to 200,000 clones, around 86% of them singletons. The sequenced sample consisted of peripheral blood. The receptors here all came from a man younger than 30 with acute or convalescent COVID-19.

The CDR3 nucleotides read TGTGCCAGCAGCCCACTTTTTTTAGAGCTGAGTAACAATGAGCAGTTCTTC. Translated: CASSPLFLELSNNEQFF. The rearrangement links TRBV9 to TRBJ2-1; D remains unclear. CDR1 and CDR2 (germline): SGDLS, YYNGEE. The ends were cut back, 4 bases at V and 5 bases at J, with 22 bases in the middle. This CDR3 has 17 amino acids.

CDR3 loop: CASSLSAGGFSGNTIYF. The CDR3 DNA is TGTGCCAGCAGCTTGTCTGCGGGCGGCTTCTCTGGAAACACCATATATTTT. The chain combines TRBV5-5 with TRBJ1-3, with D unclear. The CDR3 spans 17 residues. CDR1 is SGHKS, CDR2 YYEKEE, per germline (reference sequence). V dropped 1 base and J dropped 0 bases, with 14 bases sitting between them.

J is TRBJ1-1 and V is TRBV10-3, with TRBD1 identical over 9 bases. The V segment lost 6 bases and the J segment 0 bases; nucleotides outside the gene matches: 2. Germline-derived CDR1 and CDR2 are ENHRY and SYGVKD. The CDR3 covers 14 residues. CDR3 bases: TGTGCCATCAGGGGGACAGGGTTGAACACTGAAGCTTTCTTT. It specifies CAIRGTGLNTEAFF.

The V call is TRBV30, the J call TRBJ2-5; 9 positions agree with TRBD2. With V trimmed by 2 bases and J by 2 bases, 12 bases remained unmatched. The CDR3 length is 17 residues. Germline V gene data show CDR1 as GTSNPN and CDR2 as SVGIG (reference sequence). The CDR3 sequence is CAWSSPSAGGIQETQYF. The CDR3 bases are TGTGCCTGGAGTTCTCCCTCAGCGGGGGGAATTCAAGAGACCCAGTACTTC.

The chain carries TRBV11-2 and TRBJ2-1, with 7 bases identical to TRBD1. The length of the CDR3 is 18 residues. Trimming took 0 bases from V and 1 from J; bases not matched to a gene: 9. Germline V gene lookup returns CDR1 SGHAT and CDR2 FQNNGV. In DNA form, the CDR3 reads TGTGCCAGCAGCTTAGATAATGACAGGGCCTATTCCTACAATGAGCAGTTCTTC. Protein: CASSLDNDRAYSYNEQFF. The full variable domain, with the rest looked up from reference TRBV11-2 and TRBJ2-1, is EAGVAQSPRYKIIEKRQSVAFWCNPISGHATLYWYQQILGQGPKLLIQFQNNGVVDDSQLPKDRFSAERLKGVDSTLKIQPAKLEDSAVYLCASSLDNDRAYSYNEQFFGPGTRLTVL.

The chain carries TRBV6-1 and TRBJ1-3; D perhaps matches TRBD1 (6 bases). The CDR3 consists of 13 residues. V lost 3 bases and J lost 7, with 10 bases in between. Germline V lookup: CDR1 MNHNS, CDR2 SASEGT. This chain's CDR3 is CASSELQGNTIYF. In nucleotides, the CDR3 is TGTGCCAGCAGTGAGCTTCAGGGGAACACCATATATTTT.

This chain uses TRBV6-6 with TRBJ2-7; 11 bases are a match to TRBD2. Trimming at V came to 1 base and at J to 7 bases, leaving 6 bases not matched to a gene. The CDR3 sequence is 15 residues long. Germline V gene data show CDR1 as MNHNY and CDR2 as SVGAGI (reference sequence). The CDR3 here is CASSYLAASGGEQYF. CDR3 coding DNA: TGTGCCAGCAGTTACTTGGCGGCTAGCGGGGGGGAGCAGTACTTC.

The V and J genes are TRBV3-1 (or the pseudogene TRBV3-2) and TRBJ2-3, with TRBD2 identical over 13 bases. In germline, CDR1 is LGHDT, CDR2 YNNKEL (reference sequence). This CDR3 spans 18 amino acids. Trimming took 2 bases from V and 4 from J; bases not matched to a gene: 9. The CDR3 reads CASSQTTTSGGRADTQYF. Here the CDR3 DNA reads TGTGCCAGCAGCCAAACCACGACTAGCGGGGGGAGGGCAGATACGCAGTATTTT.

V and J are TRBV7-2 and TRBJ1-2; D is undetermined. The CDR3 extends over 16 amino acids. Trimming pared 6 bases from V and 0 bases from J, leaving 17 bases between. Germline V gives CDR1 SGHTA, CDR2 FQGNSA. The CDR3 DNA follows: TGTGCCAGCAGGCTATCCACACAGAATACTAACTATGGCTACACCTTC. This encodes CASRLSTQNTNYGYTF.

V gene TRBV10-3 combines with J gene TRBJ2-2, with D maybe TRBD2 (6 bases). V gave up 0 bases and J gave up 1 base, with 15 bases separating them. The CDR3 has 18 amino acids. Germline V gene data show CDR1 as ENHRY and CDR2 as SYGVKD. CDR3 sequence: CAISESAPGTGNTGELFF. In DNA, the CDR3 is TGTGCCATCAGTGAGTCTGCGCCGGGGACTGGGAACACCGGGGAGCTGTTTTTT.

This clone was observed a few times. The CDR3 is CASSLEGVNTEAFF. DNA of the CDR3: TGTGCCAGCAGCTTAGAAGGGGTGAACACTGAAGCTTTCTTT. V and J are TRBV7-9 and TRBJ1-1; D might be TRBD1 (5 bases). The V and J ends lost 1 base and 0 bases respectively, with 6 bases between them. Germline CDR1 reads SEHNR; CDR2 reads FQNEAQ (reference sequence). The CDR3 is 14 residues long.

The chain has TRBV28 and TRBJ1-5; no definite D call. The CDR3 is 16 residues long. Trimming cost V 5 bases and J 1 base, with 15 bases left between them. Germline V gene lookup returns CDR1 MDHEN and CDR2 SYDVKM. The CDR3: CASSIVRITSNQPQHF. CDR3 sequence (DNA): TGTGCCAGCAGTATCGTCAGGATAACAAGCAATCAGCCCCAGCATTTT.

The V call is TRBV10-3, the J call TRBJ1-2; possibly TRBD1 for D (5 bases). Germline lookup yields CDR1 ENHRY and CDR2 SYGVKD. The V gene lost 0 bases and the J gene lost 0 bases, with 8 bases spanning the gap. The CDR3 covers 15 residues. The CDR3 sequence: CAISESDTPNYGYTF. DNA for the CDR3: TGTGCCATCAGTGAGTCGGACACGCCTAACTATGGCTACACCTTC.

This chain links TRBV6-6 with TRBJ1-2, with D perhaps TRBD1 (5 bases). The length of the CDR3 is 15 residues. V was shortened by 3 bases and J by 0 bases, with 11 bases between the two germline ends. From germline, CDR1 is MNHNY and CDR2 SVGAGI (reference sequence). The CDR3 DNA reads as TGTGCCAGCAGTTATAGAACAGGCTCTAACTATGGCTACACCTTC. Amino acids: CASSYRTGSNYGYTF.

V gene TRBV15 combines with J gene TRBJ2-7, with 8 bases lining up with TRBD1. V lost 0 bases to trimming and J lost 3 bases; unmatched junction nucleotides: 4. This CDR3 comprises 15 residues. Per the germline V gene, CDR1 is LNHNV and CDR2 is YYDKDF (reference sequence). CDR3 coding DNA: TGTGCCACCAGCAGAGATGGGACAGGTCACTACGAGCAGTACGTC. Translation gives CATSRDGTGHYEQYV.

The chain joins TRBV30 to TRBJ1-5, with TRBD1 matching 11 bases. In germline, CDR1 is GTSNPN, CDR2 SVGIG (reference sequence). The CDR3 runs to 17 residues. The J segment lost 2 bases and the V segment lost 0 bases, leaving 6 bases of the junction unmatched. This chain's CDR3 is CAWSVRTGGLGNQPQHF. DNA for the CDR3: TGTGCCTGGAGTGTACGGACAGGGGGCCTGGGCAATCAGCCCCAGCATTTT.

This clone was detected once. The gene calls are TRBV9 and TRBJ1-2; D unresolved. V lost 0 bases, J lost 6 bases, and 18 bases lay in between. The CDR3 sequence is 16 residues long. Germline assignment: CDR1 SGDLS and CDR2 YYNGEE. For the CDR3, the DNA is TGTGCCAGCAGCGTAGCAACGGACTATCTATCTGATGGCTACACCTTC. It yields the protein CASSVATDYLSDGYTF.